This TCR beta chain was profiled in a study of shared clonotypes between healthy human individuals. This was a deep-level run. Profiling relied on immunoSEQ multiplex PCR, and the TCRdb table lists in-frame clones only, not all of them. The data contain about 2,500,000 clones, roughly 92% of them seen just once; the ten biggest clones take up about 0.13%. Material for sequencing was naive CD4+ T cells sorted from blood. Documented subset: CD45RA+ positively selected. This clonotype originated in a man aged 18-30 years in good health.

CDR3 bases: TGTGCCAGCAGTTTATCTTCCGCGGGGGGTCGCGAGCAGTACTTC. It codes for CASSLSSAGGREQYF. V gene TRBV28 combines with J gene TRBJ2-7, with 8 bases aligning to TRBD2. Germline assignment: CDR1 MDHEN and CDR2 SYDVKM. The CDR3 contains 15 residues. V shed 1 base, J shed 6 bases, and the junction held 8 bases outside the gene matches.